The clone carrying this T cell receptor beta chain appeared a few times. Antigen: not known. The table came from immunoSEQ multiplex PCR; TCRdb's copy has only in-frame clones and leaves some out. The sample has approximately 77,000 clones; 80% to 95% are singletons. This entry belongs to a study of T cell responses to AZD1222 COVID-19 vaccine. The V gene end was trimmed by 10 bases and the J gene end by 1 base; junction bases not matched to a gene: 5. This CDR3 region has 13 residues. The germline V gene has CDR1 SNHLY and CDR2 FYNNEI. Study-wide results and limits: Clonal diversity was possibly underestimated; the donors were predominantly white British and more often female. Repertoire sampling was restricted to post-peak T cell response timepoints. The span of vaccine-associated CD4 TCRs extended across spike, with dominance at 160-218 and 743-854.

V is TRBV2 and J is TRBJ2-7; TRBD2 matches at 9 bases. The sample in question was peripheral blood, obtained 28 days after the second AZD1222 dose. This TCR came from an adult who received the AZD1222 COVID-19 vaccine. The CDR3 loop reads CATGLAGSYEQYF. CDR3 DNA sequence: TGTGCCACCGGGCTAGCGGGGTCCTACGAGCAGTACTTC.